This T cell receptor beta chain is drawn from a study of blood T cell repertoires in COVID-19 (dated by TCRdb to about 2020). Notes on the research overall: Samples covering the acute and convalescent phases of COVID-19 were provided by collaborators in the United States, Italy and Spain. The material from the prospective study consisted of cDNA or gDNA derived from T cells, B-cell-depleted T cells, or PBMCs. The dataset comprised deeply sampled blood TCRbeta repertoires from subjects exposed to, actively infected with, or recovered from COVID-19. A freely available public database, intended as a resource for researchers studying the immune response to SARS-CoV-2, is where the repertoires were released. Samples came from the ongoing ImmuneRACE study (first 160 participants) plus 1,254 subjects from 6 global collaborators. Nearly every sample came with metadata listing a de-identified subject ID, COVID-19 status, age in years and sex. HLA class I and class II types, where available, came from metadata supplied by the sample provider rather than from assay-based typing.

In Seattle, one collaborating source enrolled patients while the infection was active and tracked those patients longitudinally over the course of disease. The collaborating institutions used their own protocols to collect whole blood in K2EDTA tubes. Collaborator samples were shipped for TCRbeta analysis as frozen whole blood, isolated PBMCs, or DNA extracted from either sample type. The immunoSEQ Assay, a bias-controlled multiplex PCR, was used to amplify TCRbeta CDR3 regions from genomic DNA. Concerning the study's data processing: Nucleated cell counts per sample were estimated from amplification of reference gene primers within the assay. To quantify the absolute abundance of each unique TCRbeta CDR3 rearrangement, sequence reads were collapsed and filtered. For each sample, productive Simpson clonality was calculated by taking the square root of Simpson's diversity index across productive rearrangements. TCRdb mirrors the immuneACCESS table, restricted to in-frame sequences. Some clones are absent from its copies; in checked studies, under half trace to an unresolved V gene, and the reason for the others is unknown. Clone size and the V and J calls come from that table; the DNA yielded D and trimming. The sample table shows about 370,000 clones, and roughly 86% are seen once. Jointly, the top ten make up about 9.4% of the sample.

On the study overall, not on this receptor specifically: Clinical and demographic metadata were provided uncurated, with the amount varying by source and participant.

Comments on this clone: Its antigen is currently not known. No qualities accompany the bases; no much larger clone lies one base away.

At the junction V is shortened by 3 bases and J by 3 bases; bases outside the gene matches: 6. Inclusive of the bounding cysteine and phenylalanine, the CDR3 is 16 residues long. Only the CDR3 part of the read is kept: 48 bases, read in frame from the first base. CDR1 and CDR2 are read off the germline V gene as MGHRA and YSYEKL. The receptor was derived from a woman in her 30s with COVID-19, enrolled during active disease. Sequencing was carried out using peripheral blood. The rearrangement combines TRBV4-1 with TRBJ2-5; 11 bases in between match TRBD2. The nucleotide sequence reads TGCGCCAGCAGCCAGATAGTACTAGCGGGAGAAGAGACCCAGTACTTC. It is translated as CASSQIVLAGEETQYF.